These 24 T cell receptor beta chains share one sample of origin, sequenced in a study of response to subunit inactivated influenza vaccine. TCRdb processed the RT-PCR reads anew with MiXCR; each CDR3 protein has one entry. The table records roughly 550,000 distinct CDR3 sequences, less than 25% of them present only once. These same data were also listed under a study on T cells expressing NK-cell markers. As that report states: Scientists made TCR beta cDNA using 5'RACE template switching with UMIs.

This specimen consisted of CD4+ T cells sorted from PBMCs, obtained 11 to 12 days after vaccination. Source of these receptors: a man aged 50-59 years who received an inactivated influenza vaccine.

This chain joins TRBV15 and TRBJ2-7; the D gene is possibly TRBD2 (6 bases). Germline V lookup: CDR1 LNHNV, CDR2 YYDKDF (reference sequence). Trimming pared 5 bases from V and 6 bases from J, leaving 14 bases between. This CDR3 is 13 amino acids long. The CDR3 loop reads CATSARPGGEQYF. CDR3 bases: TGTGCCACCAGCGCAAGACCCGGGGGCGAGCAGTACTTC.

The rearrangement links TRBV20-1 to TRBJ2-7, with TRBD1 matching over 7 bases. CDR1 is DFQATT, CDR2 SNEGSKA, per germline (reference sequence). V was pared by 2 bases and J by 3 bases, with 10 bases of the junction left unmatched. This CDR3 contains 15 residues. The CDR3 here is CSARTSGTAYYEQYF. DNA of the CDR3: TGCAGTGCTAGAACCTCCGGGACAGCGTACTACGAGCAGTACTTC.

A few counts support this clonotype. DNA for the CDR3: TGTGCCAGCAGCTTAGGACAGGGGGCTAATGAAAAACTGTTTTTT. Amino acids: CASSLGQGANEKLFF. The gene calls are TRBV7-2 and TRBJ1-4, with TRBD1 matching 9 bases. V lost 1 base, J lost 3 bases, and 0 bases stayed unmatched. The CDR3 runs 15 residues. CDR1 and CDR2 from the germline V gene are SGHTA and FQGNSA. The entire variable domain, with the rest obtained from reference TRBV7-2 and TRBJ1-4, is as follows: GAGVSQSPSNKVTEKGKDVELRCDPISGHTALYWYRQSLGQGLEFLIYFQGNSAPDKSGLPSDRFSAERTGGSVSTLTIQRTQQEDSAVYLCASSLGQGANEKLFFGSGTQLSVL.

The chain joins TRBV5-1 to TRBJ2-3; TRBD2 matches 7 bases. The CDR3 length is 16 residues. V lost 0 bases and J lost 5; bases outside the gene matches: 9. Germline lookup yields CDR1 SGHRS and CDR2 YFSETQ. DNA for the CDR3: TGCGCCAGCAGCTTGGTCGGTAGCGGGTCCTTAGATACGCAGTATTTT. Translated: CASSLVGSGSLDTQYF.

This clonotype occurred a few times. The chain couples TRBV28 to TRBJ2-1, with 10 bases aligning to TRBD2. Germline loops: CDR1 MDHEN, CDR2 SYDVKM. V shed 2 bases and J 3 bases; nucleotides not matched to a gene: 10. The CDR3 length is 18 residues. In nucleotides, the CDR3 is TGTGCCAGCAGTTTAACCGGGCTAGCGGGAGCCATCTACAATGAGCAGTTCTTC. Its protein is CASSLTGLAGAIYNEQFF.

The chain uses TRBV12-3 or TRBV12-4 and TRBJ1-5; D call uncertain. This CDR3 contains 12 residues. Trimming pared 5 bases from V and 6 bases from J, leaving 8 bases between. The CDR3 region is CASSVGRQPQHF. The CDR3, as DNA: TGTGCCAGCAGTGTGGGTCGTCAGCCCCAGCATTTT.

This rearrangement joins TRBV12-3 or TRBV12-4 to TRBJ2-3, with D possibly matching TRBD1 (5 bases). Trimming pared 3 bases from V and 1 base from J, leaving 11 bases between. There are 15 residues in the CDR3. The CDR3 sequence is CASSFSVTGTDTQYF. The CDR3 DNA follows: TGTGCCAGCAGTTTCTCCGTGACAGGCACAGATACGCAGTATTTT.

This clonotype has just a few counts. The V gene is TRBV10-3, the J gene TRBJ2-5, with 7 bases fitting TRBD1. This CDR3 spans 16 amino acids. From germline, CDR1 is ENHRY and CDR2 SYGVKD. Trimming at V came to 0 bases and at J to 4 bases, leaving 8 bases not matched to a gene. Written as DNA, the CDR3 is TGTGCCATCAGTGAGTCGTTGAGGGGGCCGGGAGAGACCCAGTACTTC. It yields the protein CAISESLRGPGETQYF.

The chain carries TRBV20-1 and TRBJ2-3; 9 nucleotides agree with TRBD1. The V gene end was trimmed by 4 bases and the J gene end by 1 base; junction bases not matched to a gene: 12. From germline, CDR1 is DFQATT and CDR2 SNEGSKA (reference sequence). The CDR3 has 17 residues. Here the CDR3 DNA reads TGCAGTGCTACAGACCGGACAGGGGTAGGGGGCACAGATACGCAGTATTTT. Amino acid sequence: CSATDRTGVGGTDTQYF.

Only a few counts were recorded for this clonotype. The chain joins TRBV5-1 to TRBJ2-3; 8 nucleotides agree with TRBD1. V lost 0 bases and J lost 3; bases outside the gene matches: 6. Germline values: CDR1 SGHRS, CDR2 YFSETQ. The length of the CDR3 is 16 residues. The CDR3 here is CASSLESRGRTDTQYF. DNA of the CDR3: TGCGCCAGCAGCTTGGAGTCCAGGGGGCGGACAGATACGCAGTATTTT.

The chain carries TRBV12-3 or TRBV12-4 and TRBJ2-5, with unresolved D. V was clipped by 6 bases and J by 5 bases, with 19 bases between them. CDR3 length: 15 residues. CDR3 sequence reads: CASSPTMDLSETQYF. The CDR3 DNA reads TGTGCCAGCAGCCCCACAATGGACCTCTCGGAGACCCAGTACTTC.

The chain combines TRBV18 with TRBJ2-7, with 12 nucleotides matching TRBD1. After removal of 5 bases from V and 6 bases from J, the junction contained 5 bases not matched to a gene. CDR3 length: 14 amino acids. Germline V gene lookup returns CDR1 KGHSH and CDR2 LQKENI. CDR3 coding DNA: TGTGCCAGCTCATCGGGACAGGGGGCCTCCGAGCAGTACTTC. As protein: CASSSGQGASEQYF.

V is TRBV5-6 and J is TRBJ2-7; no reliable D call. V was trimmed by 3 bases and J by 9 bases, leaving 10 bases between them. The CDR3 has 11 amino acids. Germline V gene sequence: CDR1 SGHDT, CDR2 YYEEEE. The CDR3 DNA reads TGTGCCAGCAGCTCCGGACCGATGCAGTACTTC. Amino acids: CASSSGPMQYF.

This clonotype was recorded a few times. The chain couples TRBV3-1 to TRBJ2-1; tentatively, D is TRBD2 (5 bases). This CDR3 is built from 14 residues. The V end lost 2 bases, the J end lost 5 bases, and 10 bases lay between the germline ends. Germline V lookup: CDR1 LGHDT, CDR2 YNNKEL (reference sequence). The CDR3 coding sequence is TGTGCCAGCAGCCAACCCGGACTTAACAATGAGCAGTTCTTC. Amino acids: CASSQPGLNNEQFF.

This clonotype was recorded a few times. The chain links TRBV11-1 to TRBJ1-5; a weak D match, TRBD1 (6 bases). Germline-derived CDR1 and CDR2 are SGHAT and FQDESV (reference sequence). V lost 6 bases to trimming and J lost 0 bases, with 24 bases between them. The CDR3 loop spans 19 amino acids. CDR3: CASSLSPGHRDYSNQPQHF. The CDR3 bases are TGTGCCAGCAGTCTATCTCCGGGACACCGAGACTATAGCAATCAGCCCCAGCATTTT.

This chain joins TRBV20-1 and TRBJ2-7, with D perhaps being TRBD1 or TRBD2 (5 bases each). CDR1 and CDR2 (germline): DFQATT, SNEGSKA (reference sequence). The length of the CDR3 is 16 residues. Trimming stripped 0 bases from V and 3 bases from J, with 18 bases between. CDR3 sequence: CSARDRRTSAGYEQYF. The CDR3 nucleotides are TGCAGTGCTAGAGATCGACGGACATCCGCGGGCTACGAGCAGTACTTC.

This clonotype was picked up a small number of times. This rearrangement joins TRBV15 to TRBJ1-4; no reliable D call. This CDR3 has 16 amino acids. The V end was cut by 8 bases, the J end by 5 bases, with 21 bases between. The V gene's germline CDR1 is LNHNV and CDR2 YYDKDF (reference sequence). CDR3 sequence reads: CATRSGMAGRNEKLFF. DNA of the CDR3: TGTGCCACCCGATCAGGCATGGCCGGCCGAAATGAAAAACTGTTTTTT.

In its sample, this clonotype was seen a few times. The chain carries TRBV4-3 and TRBJ1-6; D call uncertain. Trimming pared 4 bases from V and 0 bases from J, leaving 7 bases between. The CDR3 covers 15 residues. Germline CDR1 is LGHNA and CDR2 is YSLEER. The CDR3 bases are TGCGCCAGCAGCCCCCAGAGCTCCTATAATTCACCCCTCCACTTT. Translation: CASSPQSSYNSPLHF.

This chain joins TRBV6-2 or TRBV6-3 and TRBJ2-5, with 13 bases that match TRBD2. V lost 5 bases, J lost 5 bases, and 14 bases stayed unmatched. The CDR3 consists of 18 residues. Germline V CDR1 and CDR2: MNHEY, SVGEGT. The CDR3, as DNA: TGTGCCAGCAGTCCCCTGAGGACTAGCGGGAGACCCGCGGAGACCCAGTACTTC. This gives the protein CASSPLRTSGRPAETQYF.

V and J are TRBV7-8 and TRBJ2-5, with TRBD2 identical over 13 bases. The J segment lost 0 bases and the V segment lost 1 base, leaving 5 bases of the junction unmatched. The CDR3 spans 18 residues. Germline V gives CDR1 SGHVS, CDR2 FQNEAQ. DNA for the CDR3: TGTGCCAGCAGCTTAGGGACTAGCGGGGGTCCGTACCAAGAGACCCAGTACTTC. Its protein is CASSLGTSGGPYQETQYF.

This clonotype was found a few times. This rearrangement joins TRBV2 to TRBJ1-6, with D possibly TRBD1 on 5 matching bases. The germline V gene has CDR1 SNHLY and CDR2 FYNNEI. The CDR3 is made up of 12 amino acids. V lost 7 bases and J 11 bases, leaving 12 bases between the germline ends. The CDR3 reads CASMGGVPPLHF. The CDR3 bases are TGTGCCAGCATGGGAGGGGTGCCACCCCTCCACTTT.

The V gene is TRBV7-2, the J gene TRBJ1-5, with no clear D. Germline lookup yields CDR1 SGHTA and CDR2 FQGNSA. The V end was cut by 2 bases, the J end by 4 bases, with 6 bases between. The CDR3 is made up of 13 amino acids. This CDR3 reads CASSLQTNQPQHF. In nucleotides, the CDR3 is TGTGCCAGCAGCTTACAAACGAATCAGCCCCAGCATTTT.

V usage is TRBV11-2 and J usage is TRBJ2-5; perhaps TRBD1 as D (7 bases). The ends were cut back, 6 bases at V and 5 bases at J, with 25 bases in the middle. The germline CDR1 and CDR2 sequences are SGHAT and FQNNGV. This CDR3 comprises 17 residues. The CDR3 DNA reads as TGTGCCAGCAGGAGAACCCAGGGGGGAATGGACGTGGAGACCCAGTACTTC. This codes for CASRRTQGGMDVETQYF.

This clonotype was detected ten times or more. The chain recombines TRBV12-3 or TRBV12-4 with TRBJ2-2; tentative D call: TRBD2 (5 bases). The V and J ends lost 4 bases and 6 bases respectively, with 9 bases between them. CDR3 size: 13 residues. The CDR3 loop is CASSSGSPGELFF. The CDR3 DNA reads as TGTGCCAGCAGTTCGGGGAGTCCCGGGGAGCTGTTTTTT.